The entry below gives a single T cell receptor beta chain sequence along with its context. This clonotype turned up a few times. It has no known antigen specificity. Per-base qualities were not stored, and no clone one base away is much larger. This record comes from a study of T cells in Graves' hyperthyroidism and ophthalmopathy (dated by TCRdb to between 2018 and 2021). Regarding the research as a whole: Peripheral blood samples were taken at initial diagnosis, before any treatment was given. To identify TCR V-J signatures that set the groups apart, the researchers used a discovery cohort of about a hundred patients, made up of 40 to 45 with Graves' ophthalmopathy and 55 to 65 with stable Graves' hyperthyroidism. In addition, the study compared T-cell repertoires in thyroid tissue and in blood from roughly 6 Graves' hyperthyroidism patients. Whether ophthalmopathy could be predicted prospectively was tested in an independent validation cohort made up of under 20 hyperthyroidism patients plus 17 patients who later progressed to ophthalmopathy. Once sampling was done, hyperthyroidism patients were given methimazole at a starting dose of 30 mg daily, whereas ophthalmopathy patients were given high-dose intravenous methylprednisolone. For training and testing, the roughly 100 patients in the discovery cohort were randomly divided in a 7:3 ratio. The paper reports TCR Vbeta CDR3 sequencing of fewer than 150 peripheral blood samples: around 45 ophthalmopathy, under 80 hyperthyroidism and around 17 progressor patients.

TCR beta CDR3 regions were amplified from RNA transcripts. The first round of RT-PCR for the TCR CDR3 was performed with the HTBI primer set and the Qiagen OneStep RT-PCR kit. Libraries were constructed in a second round of multiplex PCR, after which size selection and purification were carried out. Libraries were sequenced paired-end with 100 bp reads on an Illumina HiSeq2000. The study's processing was this. SOAPnuke was used to process the raw data, throwing out any read that contained adapters or uncalled bases, had a mean Phred below 15, or lacked an exact constant-primer or identifier match. High-quality paired reads were merged using COPE v1.2.5, and each unique nucleotide sequence was defined as a clonotype. MiTCR v1.1 was used to align the clonotypes against IMGT TRBV, TRBD and TRBJ reference segments. Analysis was restricted to V-J combinations with a frequency above 0.0001, which covered 99.2% of repertoires. The TCS score was defined as F50 (clonal expansion) divided by E x V (chaos), with BLOSUM62-based TCRdist calculated between CDR3 peptides within each V-J. Welch's t-statistics and random forest reduced roughly 500 V-J features to 13, which were used in a naive Bayes classifier (R e1071). TCRdb passed the public sequencing reads through fastp at Q25 and MiXCR, retaining productive beta sequences. CDR3 protein duplicates are merged, each entry listing the most common genes and DNA. The V and J calls reflect TCRdb's pipeline rather than the authors' work. This sample has hundreds of thousands of distinct CDR3 sequences in its table, and around 13% of those were observed once. The top ten constitute approximately 10% of the sample.

Measured from the cysteine to the phenylalanine, the CDR3 is 13 residues long. Only the CDR3 portion is preserved as DNA: 39 bases, with reading frame beginning at the first base. Cut back by 1 base and 7 bases, the V and J ends lie 11 bases apart. Beyond this particular receptor, the publication reports: No statistical method was used to fix the sample size in advance, and group allocation was not hidden from the investigators. Blood samples also contained most of the expanded thyroid clonotypes (frequency above 0.001), which suggests that blood repertoires may reflect thyroid immune responses. In validation, the model predicted progression to ophthalmopathy a median of about 6.8 months before onset, with around 70% sensitivity and 72.22% specificity. A model built on a 13 V-J signature distinguished ophthalmopathy from stable hyperthyroidism, reaching roughly 88% sensitivity and about 81% specificity in cross-validation and 80%/75% in testing.

Stable Graves' hyperthyroidism was defined as the absence of progression to ophthalmopathy over 18 months of follow-up. Hyperthyroidism patients were aged 18 to 65 years and newly diagnosed, with disease duration of less than 2 months. Any patient with an uncontrolled infection, another autoimmune disease, pregnancy or lactation was excluded. Diagnoses were based on clinical symptoms, serum thyroxine and TRAb, thyroid ultrasound and orbital computed tomography. PBMCs were isolated from about 10 ml of fresh peripheral blood by Ficoll-Paque density gradient centrifugation. Total RNA was extracted with Trizol reagent, and quality was checked on an Agilent 2100 Bioanalyzer.

The source material was blood. The sequence was obtained from a woman in her late teens or twenties with Graves' hyperthyroidism. The rearrangement combines TRBV12-3 or TRBV12-4 with TRBJ2-7; a tentative D call is TRBD1 (5 bases match). The CDR3 in this case is CASSLVPGLEQYF. The DNA is TGTGCCAGCAGTTTAGTCCCAGGGTTAGAGCAGTACTTC.